This TCR beta chain was documented in a study of cytomegalovirus exposure and HLA in healthy donors. V lost 2 bases and J lost 5, with 12 bases in between. Germline lookup yields CDR1 MNHEY and CDR2 SVGAGI. The CDR3 totals 14 residues. The PCR had 60 Vbeta and 13 Jbeta primers. Sequencing was performed with immunoSEQ multiplex PCR; in TCRdb, only in-frame clones are kept and a portion is missing. The repertoire consists of more than 55,000 clones, with roughly 80% occurring once and the leading ten covering approximately 1.5%. Nominally healthy donors were sampled, though unrecorded immune exposures were likely.

The V and J genes are TRBV6-5 and TRBJ2-5; D call uncertain. Sequenced sample: PBMCs. The source of this sequence is a human donor in good health. The CDR3 here is CASSYLNVGETQYF. CDR3 sequence (DNA): TGTGCCAGCAGTTACCTCAACGTCGGGGAGACCCAGTACTTC.